This T cell receptor (beta chain) appears in the sequencing data of a study of OX40 agonist ivuxolimab in advanced cancers. Study information: It was permissible to have had prior anti-PD-1, anti-PD-L1 or anti-CTLA-4 therapy, and about 40% had some.

The V gene's germline CDR1 is MNHEY and CDR2 SVGAGI. Trimming removed 5 bases from V and 0 bases from J, with 13 bases in between. CDR3 length: 15 residues. Findings and caveats of the study: Also showing low normalized T-cell clonal expansion were some of the nonresponders.

The sample holds one count of this clone. Antigen: not known. Repertoires were generated with immunoSEQ multiplex PCR, while TCRdb's copy carries only in-frame clones and drops some. This table holds roughly 30,000 clones, about nine tenths found once. The chain is built from TRBV6-5 and TRBJ1-1; D is undetermined. The sequenced sample was CD4+ or CD8+ T cells sorted from blood, obtained in a trial of the OX40 agonist ivuxolimab. The sequence was collected from an adult with an advanced solid tumor such as melanoma, head and neck, liver or kidney cancer. The chain's CDR3 is CASSGTDRLNTEAFF. The CDR3 DNA reads TGTGCCAGCAGTGGAACGGACCGTTTGAACACTGAAGCTTTCTTT.